The 11 T cell receptor beta chains below come from one sample, sequenced in a study of response to subunit inactivated influenza vaccine. TCRdb used MiXCR to reprocess the RT-PCR reads, holding one entry per CDR3 protein. The sample includes some 800,000 distinct CDR3 sequences, roughly 20% of them seen just once. The source was PBMCs from blood, collected less than 6 days after vaccination. The source is a man aged 50 or older who received an inactivated influenza vaccine.

This clonotype came up a few times. V is TRBV20-1 and J is TRBJ2-5; the D gene could be TRBD1 or TRBD2 (5 bases each). Trimming took 1 base from V and 2 from J, leaving 14 bases between them. Germline CDR1 and CDR2: DFQATT and SNEGSKA (reference sequence). The CDR3 contains 15 residues. The CDR3 sequence is CSARVSWDVQETQYF. In nucleotides, the CDR3 is TGCAGTGCTAGAGTGTCTTGGGACGTACAAGAGACCCAGTACTTC.

This clonotype has a handful of counts. DNA for the CDR3: TGTGCCAGCAGTGACAACAGGGGTGGATCTGAAAAACTGTTTTTT. Translated, it gives CASSDNRGGSEKLFF. The chain is built from TRBV25-1 and TRBJ1-4; 7 bases are shared with TRBD1. This CDR3 comprises 15 residues. The germline V gene encodes CDR1 MGHDK and CDR2 SYGVNS. V trimming: 3 bases; J trimming: 7 bases; junction bases outside the gene matches: 8.

The gene calls are TRBV4-1 and TRBJ2-7, with D perhaps TRBD1 (5 bases). This CDR3 contains 14 residues. Germline values: CDR1 MGHRA, CDR2 YSYEKL. Trimming pared 0 bases from V and 2 bases from J, leaving 8 bases between. In DNA, the CDR3 is TGCGCCAGCAGCCAAGATGCAGGGCCCTACGAGCAGTACTTC. This encodes CASSQDAGPYEQYF.

This clonotype was found a few times. This chain connects TRBV4-3 to TRBJ2-1; possibly TRBD1 or TRBD2 for D (5 bases each). The V end lost 3 bases, the J end lost 8 bases, and 17 bases lay between the germline ends. The germline V gene encodes CDR1 LGHNA and CDR2 YSLEER. The CDR3 has 15 amino acids. The CDR3 spells CASSQGLAAQDEQFF. CDR3 in DNA: TGCGCCAGCAGCCAGGGGCTAGCCGCACAAGATGAGCAGTTCTTC.

V usage is TRBV5-1 and J usage is TRBJ1-1, with D possibly TRBD1 on 5 matching bases. Germline lookup yields CDR1 SGHRS and CDR2 YFSETQ. Trimming shortened V by 3 bases and J by 5 bases, and 20 bases separated the two germline ends. The CDR3 spans 16 residues. CDR3 region: CASSSRRGMRGTEAFF. The CDR3 nucleotides are TGCGCCAGCAGCTCTAGGAGGGGTATGAGAGGGACTGAAGCTTTCTTT.

The V gene is TRBV15, the J gene TRBJ2-5; 8 bases are shared with TRBD1. CDR1 LNHNV and CDR2 YYDKDF come from the germline V gene (reference sequence). After removal of 3 bases from V and 3 bases from J, the junction contained 0 bases not matched to a gene. The CDR3 runs to 13 residues. The CDR3 loop reads CATSRGQEETQYF. As DNA, the CDR3 is TGTGCCACCAGCAGGGGACAGGAAGAGACCCAGTACTTC.

In this sample, this clonotype turned up once. This may arise from a read error, as a much more abundant clone is one base away. The rearrangement links TRBV12-3 or TRBV12-4 to TRBJ2-3, with 13 bases identical to TRBD2. The CDR3 is 17 amino acids. This CDR3 reads CANSLTSGGPRTDTQYF. CDR3 DNA sequence: TGTGCCAACAGTCTGACTAGCGGGGGGCCTCGCACAGATACGCAGTATTTT.

J is TRBJ2-7 and V is TRBV20-1; D unresolved. Germline CDR1 and CDR2: DFQATT and SNEGSKA (reference sequence). V was shortened by 6 bases and J by 5 bases, with 14 bases between the two germline ends. CDR3 length: 12 residues. The CDR3 is CSARRGVHEQYF. The DNA of the CDR3 is TGCAGTGCCCGAAGAGGAGTACACGAGCAGTACTTC.

This clonotype was counted only a few times. This chain connects TRBV5-1 to TRBJ2-1, with D possibly TRBD2 on 5 matching bases. Germline CDR1 reads SGHRS; CDR2 reads YFSETQ. The V end lost 4 bases, the J end lost 5 bases, and 16 bases lay between the germline ends. The CDR3 has 15 residues. The DNA of the CDR3 is TGCGCCAGCAGCCCCGGACTCCAAGCCGACAATGAGCAGTTCTTC. It specifies CASSPGLQADNEQFF.

The rearrangement links TRBV7-9 to TRBJ1-1; D is unclear. CDR1 is SEHNR and CDR2 is FQNEAQ in the germline V gene (reference sequence). CDR3 length: 12 residues. The V gene lost 5 bases and the J gene lost 8 bases, with 12 bases spanning the gap. The DNA for the CDR3 is TGTGCCAGCAGCCCCTCTTCATGGGAAGCTTTCTTT. This gives the protein CASSPSSWEAFF.

V usage is TRBV6-1 and J usage is TRBJ2-5, with 12 bases identical to TRBD2. The junction had 7 bases not matched to a gene; V was cut back by 6 bases and J by 5 bases. CDR1 and CDR2 from the germline V gene are MNHNS and SASEGT. The CDR3 is made up of 15 amino acids. Here the CDR3 reads CASRSSGGASETQYF. DNA for the CDR3: TGTGCCAGCAGATCTAGCGGGGGGGCCTCTGAGACCCAGTACTTC.